Described below is a single T cell receptor beta chain sequence and its context. As yet, its antigen is unknown. PCR used 60 Vbeta primers and 13 Jbeta primers. TCRdb's copy holds only in-frame clones and misses some; the assay was immunoSEQ multiplex PCR. The sample shows over 150,000 clones, 70% to 80% of them seen only once. The data were obtained in a study of cytomegalovirus exposure and HLA in healthy donors. Findings and limits, study-wide: An assumption of roughly uniform sequencing depth across donors underlay the presence/absence analyses.

The germline CDR1 and CDR2 sequences are SGHTA and FQGNSA. Trimming removed 6 bases from V and 2 bases from J; junction bases left unmatched: 6. This CDR3 is 15 amino acids long. The V call is TRBV7-2, the J call TRBJ2-1; 8 bases fit TRBD1. The source of this sequence is a woman in her fifties or sixties in good health and CMV-seronegative. The specimen was PBMCs. This CDR3 is CASSLDRAPYNEQFF. Written as DNA, the CDR3 is TGTGCCAGCAGTTTGGACAGGGCTCCCTACAATGAGCAGTTCTTC.